Here is one T cell receptor (beta chain) with its context. Its antigen is unknown. Between the trimmed V and J ends, which lost 1 base and 8 bases, there was a span of 15 bases. Germline CDR1 and CDR2: LNHNV and YYDKDF (reference sequence). CDR3 length: 15 residues. This entry is derived from a study of vaccination and CD4 T cells after COVID-19. Overall study context: Drawing of post-COVID samples took place a median approximately 100 days after diagnosis (range 35 to 161).

Study findings and constraints: No early post-infection timepoints were studied, and convalescent patients studied were relatively few.

TCRdb passed the PCR reads through MiXCR, listing each CDR3 protein once. The sample lists around 20,000 distinct CDR3 sequences, approximately 60% occurring once. The chain recombines TRBV15 with TRBJ2-4; TRBD2 is a possible D gene (7 bases). Sequenced here: CD4+ T cells from blood, sampled after SARS-CoV-2 vaccination. This TCR came from a human donor who had recovered from COVID-19. Written as DNA, the CDR3 is TGTGCCACCAGCAGAGGAGGGGGGGATTCGGACATTCAGTACTTC. Protein product: CATSRGGGDSDIQYF.